The 2 T cell receptor beta chains in this list originate from one sample, sequenced in a study of CD8 T cells in ankylosing spondylitis. TCRdb reprocessed the 5' RACE reads with MiXCR, giving one entry per CDR3 protein. The table shows 250,000 to 350,000 distinct CDR3 sequences, with less than 25% occurring only once. Sequenced input: blood, either unsorted or a sorted T cell fraction (not recorded which). These receptors all come from a female donor with ankylosing spondylitis or in good health (not recorded which).

This clonotype was seen a handful of times. The chain links TRBV29-1 to TRBJ2-1; 13 positions agree with TRBD2. V gave up 6 bases and J gave up 9 bases; unmatched junction bases: 8. This CDR3 has 14 residues. The V gene's germline CDR1 is SQVTM and CDR2 ANQGSEA. The DNA of the CDR3 is TGCAGCGTCCGGACTAGCGGGAGTATGGGTGAGCAGTTCTTC. The encoded protein is CSVRTSGSMGEQFF.

This clonotype came up many times. The chain carries TRBV20-1 and TRBJ1-2; D is undetermined. The CDR3 loop spans 10 amino acids. V lost 5 bases, J lost 13 bases, and 14 bases lay in between. Germline CDR1 reads DFQATT; CDR2 reads SNEGSKA (reference sequence). CDR3 protein: CSAQQAISTF. DNA for the CDR3: TGCAGTGCTCAGCAGGCTATCTCCACCTTC.